Here is one T cell receptor (beta chain) with its context. Its cognate antigen is unknown. These data are taken from a study of T cell responses to AZD1222 COVID-19 vaccine. Study results and limitations: The donor cohort was predominantly white British with a female majority, and clonal diversity may have been underestimated. Spike-specific TCR depth and breadth grew after two AZD1222 doses.

Germline CDR1 is MRHNA and CDR2 is SNTAGT. The CDR3 runs 15 residues. Trimming pared 1 base from V and 4 bases from J, leaving 13 bases between. Sequencing used immunoSEQ multiplex PCR; TCRdb keeps in-frame clones, though not all of them. The top ten hold about 6% of the sample, which has some 140,000 clones, around 90% seen once. This sequence originates from an adult who received the AZD1222 COVID-19 vaccine. The chain carries TRBV6-4 and TRBJ1-1; D is unclear. Sample: peripheral blood, taken 28 days after the second AZD1222 dose. CDR3 loop: CASSDYPGVGTEAFF. The CDR3 DNA is TGTGCCAGCAGTGACTATCCGGGAGTTGGCACTGAAGCTTTCTTT.